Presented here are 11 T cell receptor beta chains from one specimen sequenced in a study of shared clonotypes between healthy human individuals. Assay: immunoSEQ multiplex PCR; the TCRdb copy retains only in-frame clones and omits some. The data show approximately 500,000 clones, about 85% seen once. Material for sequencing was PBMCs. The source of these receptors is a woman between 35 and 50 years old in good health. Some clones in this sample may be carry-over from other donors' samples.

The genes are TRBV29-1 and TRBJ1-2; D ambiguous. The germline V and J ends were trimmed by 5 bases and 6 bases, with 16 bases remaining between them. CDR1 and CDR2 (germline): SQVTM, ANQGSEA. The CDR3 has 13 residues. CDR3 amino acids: CSVSGRVRDGYTF. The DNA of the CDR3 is TGCAGCGTTTCCGGTAGGGTCCGGGATGGCTACACCTTC.

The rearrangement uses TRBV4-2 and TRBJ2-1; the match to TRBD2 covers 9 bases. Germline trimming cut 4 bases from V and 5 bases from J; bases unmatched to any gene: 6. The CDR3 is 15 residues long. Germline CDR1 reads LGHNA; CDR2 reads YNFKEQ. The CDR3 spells CASSRSGSGDNEQFF. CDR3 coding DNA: TGTGCCAGCAGCCGTAGCGGGAGTGGGGACAATGAGCAGTTCTTC.

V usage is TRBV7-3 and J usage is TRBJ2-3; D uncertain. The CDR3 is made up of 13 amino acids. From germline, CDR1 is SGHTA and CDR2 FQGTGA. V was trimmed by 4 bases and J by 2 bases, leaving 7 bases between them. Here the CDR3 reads CASSSPNTDTQYF. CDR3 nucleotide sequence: TGTGCCAGCAGCTCCCCTAACACAGATACGCAGTATTTT.

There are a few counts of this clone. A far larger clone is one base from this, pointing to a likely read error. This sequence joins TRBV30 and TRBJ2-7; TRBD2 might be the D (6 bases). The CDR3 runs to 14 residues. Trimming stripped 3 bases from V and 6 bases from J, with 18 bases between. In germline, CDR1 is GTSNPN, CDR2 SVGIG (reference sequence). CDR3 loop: CAWRPWQEGREQYF. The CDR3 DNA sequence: TGTGCCTGGAGGCCCTGGCAGGAGGGCCGCGAGCAGTACTTC.

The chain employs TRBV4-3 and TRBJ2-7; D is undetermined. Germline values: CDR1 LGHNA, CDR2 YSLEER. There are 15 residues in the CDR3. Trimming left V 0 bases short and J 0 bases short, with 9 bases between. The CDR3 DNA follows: TGCGCCAGCAGCCAAGAAGCAGGTTTCTCCTACGAGCAGTACTTC. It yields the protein CASSQEAGFSYEQYF.

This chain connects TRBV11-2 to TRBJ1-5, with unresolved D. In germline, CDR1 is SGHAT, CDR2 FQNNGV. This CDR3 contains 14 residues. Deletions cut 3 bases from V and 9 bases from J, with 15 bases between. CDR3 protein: CASSLVSALRPQHF. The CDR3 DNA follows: TGTGCCAGCAGCTTGGTGTCAGCCCTACGGCCCCAGCATTTT. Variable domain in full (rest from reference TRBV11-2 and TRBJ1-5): EAGVAQSPRYKIIEKRQSVAFWCNPISGHATLYWYQQILGQGPKLLIQFQNNGVVDDSQLPKDRFSAERLKGVDSTLKIQPAKLEDSAVYLCASSLVSALRPQHFGDGTRLSIL.

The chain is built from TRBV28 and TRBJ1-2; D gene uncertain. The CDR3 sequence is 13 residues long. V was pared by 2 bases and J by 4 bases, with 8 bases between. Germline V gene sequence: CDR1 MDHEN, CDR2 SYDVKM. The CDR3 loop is CASSLGSTYGYTF. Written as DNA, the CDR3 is TGTGCCAGCAGTTTAGGCTCCACCTATGGCTACACCTTC.

CDR3 DNA: TGTGCCAGCAGTTTGATGGGGCTTGAGGCAGATACGCAGTATTTT. Its protein product is CASSLMGLEADTQYF. This sequence joins TRBV28 and TRBJ2-3, with D perhaps matching TRBD1 (5 bases). The ends were cut back, 3 bases at V and 4 bases at J, with 14 bases in the middle. There are 15 residues in the CDR3. Germline CDR1 is MDHEN and CDR2 is SYDVKM.

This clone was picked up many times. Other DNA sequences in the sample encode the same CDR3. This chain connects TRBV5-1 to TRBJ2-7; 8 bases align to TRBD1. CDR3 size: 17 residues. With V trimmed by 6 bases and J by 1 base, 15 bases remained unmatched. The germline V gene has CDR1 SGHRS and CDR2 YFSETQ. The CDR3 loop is CASTRGTGNGESYEQYF. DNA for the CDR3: TGCGCCAGCACAAGGGGGACAGGAAACGGGGAATCCTACGAGCAGTACTTC.

The CDR3 region has the DNA TGTGCCAGCAGCCCCTTCGGACGGTCCTACGAGCAGTACTTC. It translates to CASSPFGRSYEQYF. The chain links TRBV11-3 to TRBJ2-7; D ambiguous. CDR1 and CDR2 from the germline V gene are SGHNT and YENEEA. V lost 5 bases and J 1 base, leaving 12 bases between the germline ends. CDR3 length: 14 amino acids.

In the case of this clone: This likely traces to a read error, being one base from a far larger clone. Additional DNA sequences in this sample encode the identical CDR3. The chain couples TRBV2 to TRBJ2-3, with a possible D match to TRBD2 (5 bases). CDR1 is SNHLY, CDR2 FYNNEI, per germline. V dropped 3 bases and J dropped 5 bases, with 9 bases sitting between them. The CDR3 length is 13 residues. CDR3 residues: CASSEEVGDTQYF. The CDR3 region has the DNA TGTGCCAGCAGTGAGGAGGTTGGAGATACGCAGTATTTT.